These 29 T cell receptor beta chains were sequenced from one sample in a study of post-analysis software for immune sequencing data. Whole-study findings and limits: There were a few TRBV segments more frequent in patients than controls, and TRBV5-6, TRBV5-1 and TRBV20-1 were among them.

Incorporated into the TCR beta cDNA libraries were unique molecular identifiers, which served to reduce PCR and sequencing biases. MiXCR, applied by TCRdb to the PCR reads, yields one record per CDR3 protein. This sample yields approximately 770,000 distinct CDR3 sequences, of which under 60% are seen a single time; roughly 5.2% belongs to the top ten. Their antigens remain unidentified. The sample comprised blood. The receptors here all came from a girl between 10 and 17 years old with multiple sclerosis.

The V call is TRBV29-1, the J call TRBJ2-3; 9 bases line up with TRBD2. J gave up 4 bases and V 4 bases, and 9 bases lay outside the gene matches. Germline V gene sequence: CDR1 SQVTM, CDR2 ANQGSEA. The CDR3 is made up of 15 amino acids. Here the CDR3 DNA reads TGCAGCGTTGTCTTCGGTAGCGGGGGCGCAGATACGCAGTATTTT. Its protein product is CSVVFGSGGADTQYF.

This chain's CDR3 is CASSPGRQGAATYNEQFF. CDR3 bases: TGTGCCAGCTCACCGGGGAGACAGGGGGCGGCCACCTACAATGAGCAGTTCTTC. The rearrangement uses TRBV18 and TRBJ2-1; 10 bases align to TRBD1. There are 18 residues in the CDR3. V shed 3 bases and J 2 bases; nucleotides not matched to a gene: 10. Germline V gives CDR1 KGHSH, CDR2 LQKENI.

The chain is built from TRBV5-1 and TRBJ2-3, with D hard to call. This CDR3 is built from 14 residues. The V and J ends lost 5 bases and 1 base respectively, with 11 bases between them. Germline assignment: CDR1 SGHRS and CDR2 YFSETQ. The CDR3 DNA reads as TGCGCCAGCAGACGGTACTCTGGCACAGATACGCAGTATTTT. Encoded protein: CASRRYSGTDTQYF. Combining the CDR3 with reference TRBV5-1 and TRBJ2-3 gives the whole variable domain KAGVTQTPRYLIKTRGQQVTLSCSPISGHRSVSWYQQTPGQGLQFLFEYFSETQRNKGNFPGRFSGRQFSNSRSEMNVSTLELGDSALYLCASRRYSGTDTQYFGPGTRLTVL.

This clonotype was counted a few times. This chain connects TRBV9 to TRBJ2-7, with 16 positions matching TRBD2. This CDR3 region has 17 residues. From germline, CDR1 is SGDLS and CDR2 YYNGEE. V gave up 3 bases and J gave up 0 bases; unmatched junction bases: 3. The CDR3 reads CASSAGTSGRASYEQYF. CDR3 bases: TGTGCCAGCAGCGCGGGGACTAGCGGGAGGGCCTCCTACGAGCAGTACTTC.

The J gene is TRBJ2-1, the V gene TRBV6-2 or TRBV6-3; possibly TRBD1 or TRBD2 for D (6 bases each). This CDR3 spans 13 amino acids. The germline V gene has CDR1 MNHEY and CDR2 SVGEGT. Trimming took 5 bases from V and 7 from J, leaving 12 bases between them. CDR3 DNA sequence: TGTGCCAGCAGTAACGGGGGCGGGAATGAGCAGTTCTTC. Protein product: CASSNGGGNEQFF.

At least ten counts were recorded for this clonotype. J is TRBJ2-7 and V is TRBV12-3 or TRBV12-4; 8 nucleotides line up with TRBD2. Trimming removed 6 bases from V and 3 bases from J; junction bases left unmatched: 7. The CDR3 length is 14 residues. The DNA for the CDR3 is TGTGCCAGCAGCCTCGCCAGCGGGAGCTACGAGCAGTACTTC. Translation: CASSLASGSYEQYF.

The V gene is TRBV6-1, the J gene TRBJ2-7; 14 bases are shared with TRBD2. This CDR3 is 17 amino acids long. J was trimmed by 0 bases and V by 1 base; bases with no gene match: 2. Germline assignment: CDR1 MNHNS and CDR2 SASEGT. The CDR3 sequence is CASSEGGLAGDSYEQYF. The CDR3, as DNA: TGTGCCAGCAGTGAAGGGGGACTAGCGGGAGACTCCTACGAGCAGTACTTC.

The rearrangement joins TRBV7-2 to TRBJ2-5, with 7 positions matching TRBD1. In germline, CDR1 is SGHTA, CDR2 FQGNSA. This CDR3 has 14 residues. J lost 7 bases, V lost 5 bases, and 10 bases had no gene match. The CDR3 region has the DNA TGTGCCAGCAGCAACAGACAGGGTAGAGGGACCCAGTACTTC. This encodes CASSNRQGRGTQYF.

To note about this clonotype: At one of its ends the junction is not consistent with the germline gene, which may arise from a read error. The rearrangement uses TRBV11-2 and TRBJ2-3; 8 bases align to TRBD2. Germline-derived CDR1 and CDR2 are SGHAT and FQNNGV. CDR3 length equals 15 residues. This CDR3 reads CASSLAGRHTDTQYF. For the CDR3, the DNA is TGTGCCAGCAGTTTAGCGGGACGTCACACAGATACGCAGTATTTT.

The chain combines TRBV6-5 with TRBJ1-4; 7 nucleotides match TRBD1. CDR3 size: 14 residues. Germline values: CDR1 MNHEY, CDR2 SVGAGI. V lost 2 bases, J lost 8 bases, and 5 bases stayed unmatched. The CDR3 region is CASSYGAGGEKLFF. The CDR3 DNA follows: TGTGCCAGCAGTTACGGGGCAGGGGGAGAAAAACTGTTTTTT.

The chain combines TRBV5-6 with TRBJ2-4; D remains ambiguous. This CDR3 has 16 residues. Germline V CDR1 and CDR2: SGHDT, YYEEEE. Trimming pared 0 bases from V and 0 bases from J, leaving 10 bases between. As DNA, the CDR3 is TGTGCCAGCAGCTTGGACGGGTTCTTAGCCAAAAACATTCAGTACTTC. As protein: CASSLDGFLAKNIQYF.

The J gene is TRBJ1-6, the V gene TRBV12-3 or TRBV12-4; D ambiguous. The V end was cut by 7 bases, the J end by 9 bases, with 19 bases between. The CDR3 contains 15 residues. DNA of the CDR3: TGTGCCAGCACCCCAACCGGACGAATGGGTTCACCCCTCCACTTT. It codes for CASTPTGRMGSPLHF.

This sequence joins TRBV7-9 and TRBJ2-7; 7 bases map to TRBD1. V lost 5 bases and J lost 7; bases outside the gene matches: 5. The CDR3 spans 12 residues. The germline CDR1 and CDR2 sequences are SEHNR and FQNEAQ (reference sequence). The CDR3, as DNA: TGTGCCAGCAGCACGGACAGGAGGGAGCAGTACTTC. Its protein is CASSTDRREQYF.

This clonotype was observed a handful of times. The chain recombines TRBV9 with TRBJ1-2; 9 nucleotides match TRBD1. J lost 8 bases, V lost 3 bases, and 11 bases had no gene match. CDR1 SGDLS and CDR2 YYNGEE come from the germline V gene. The length of the CDR3 is 15 residues. CDR3: CASSDPGQGLSGYTF. CDR3 sequence (DNA): TGTGCCAGCAGCGACCCTGGACAGGGGTTAAGCGGCTACACCTTC.

The chain carries TRBV20-1 and TRBJ1-5; D uncertain. Germline V gene lookup returns CDR1 DFQATT and CDR2 SNEGSKA (reference sequence). The CDR3 contains 14 residues. V was cut by 1 base and J by 5 bases, with 12 bases left in between. CDR3 sequence (DNA): TGCAGTGCTAGAGTGTTAGACTCAGATCAGCCCCAGCATTTT. This translates into CSARVLDSDQPQHF.

V is TRBV4-3 and J is TRBJ2-2, with 8 bases fitting TRBD2. Losses at the gene ends were 0 bases for V and 6 bases for J; bases not matched to a gene: 3. The germline V gene encodes CDR1 LGHNA and CDR2 YSLEER. The CDR3 is 15 residues long. CDR3 DNA sequence: TGCGCCAGCAGCCAAGACCAAGCGGGAGCCGGGGAGCTGTTTTTT. It specifies CASSQDQAGAGELFF.

This clonotype was observed a few times. In DNA, the CDR3 is TGTGCCAGCAGTTTATCCCAAGGACTTCTTCAGCATTTT. Protein sequence: CASSLSQGLLQHF. The V and J genes are TRBV27 and TRBJ1-5; D remains ambiguous. V lost 0 bases and J lost 13, with 13 bases in between. CDR3 size: 13 residues. Germline lookup yields CDR1 MNHEY and CDR2 SMNVEV (reference sequence).

V usage is TRBV29-1 and J usage is TRBJ1-2, with D maybe TRBD1 (6 bases). With 6 bases removed from V and 2 bases from J, the gap between germline ends came to 16 bases. CDR1 is SQVTM and CDR2 is ANQGSEA in the germline V gene. The CDR3 is 14 amino acids. CDR3 region: CSVPSQGSNYGYTF. DNA for the CDR3: TGCAGCGTACCCTCACAGGGATCCAACTATGGCTACACCTTC. The whole variable domain, filled in from reference TRBV29-1 and TRBJ1-2, reads SAVISQKPSRDICQRGTSLTIQCQVDSQVTMMFWYRQQPGQSLTLIATANQGSEATYESGFVIDKFPISRPNLTFSTLTVSNMSPEDSSIYLCSVPSQGSNYGYTFGSGTRLTVV.

A few counts support this clonotype. The V gene is TRBV5-4, the J gene TRBJ2-3; TRBD2 matches at 15 bases. Germline V gene lookup returns CDR1 SGHNT and CDR2 YYREEE (reference sequence). The CDR3 totals 18 residues. After removal of 3 bases from V and 5 bases from J, the junction contained 10 bases not matched to a gene. CDR3 bases: TGTGCCAGCAGCTCCGGGACTAGCGGGAGGCCCGCGGGAGATACGCAGTATTTT. Translating gives CASSSGTSGRPAGDTQYF.

The rearrangement uses TRBV20-1 and TRBJ2-5, with TRBD2 matching 10 bases. CDR3 size: 13 residues. CDR1 is DFQATT and CDR2 is SNEGSKA in the germline V gene (reference sequence). The V and J ends lost 5 bases and 5 bases, in that order; junction bases with no gene match: 5. The CDR3, as DNA: TGCAGTGCTCCCGGGACTAGCGAGGAGACCCAGTACTTC. Amino acid sequence: CSAPGTSEETQYF.

The chain is built from TRBV7-9 and TRBJ1-1; D call uncertain. V shed 3 bases and J shed 5 bases, with 7 bases lying between them. Germline CDR1 and CDR2: SEHNR and FQNEAQ (reference sequence). The CDR3 contains 12 residues. CDR3 loop: CASSFMRTEAFF. DNA of the CDR3: TGTGCCAGCAGCTTCATGAGGACTGAAGCTTTCTTT.

This clonotype was observed a few times. V gene TRBV20-1 combines with J gene TRBJ1-2; D may be TRBD1 (6 bases). V was pared by 1 base and J by 8 bases, with 20 bases between. Germline CDR1 reads DFQATT; CDR2 reads SNEGSKA (reference sequence). This CDR3 spans 15 amino acids. CDR3 loop: CSARGATGTRAGYTF. The CDR3 nucleotides read TGCAGTGCTAGAGGGGCTACCGGGACACGGGCCGGCTACACCTTC.

The chain has TRBV6-2 or TRBV6-3 and TRBJ2-1; the match to TRBD2 covers 14 bases. V was clipped by 6 bases and J by 9 bases; unmatched bases: 7. The CDR3 length is 15 residues. The germline V gene has CDR1 MNHEY and CDR2 SVGEGT. CDR3: CASRWGLAGEGEQFF. For the CDR3, the DNA is TGTGCCAGCAGATGGGGACTAGCGGGAGAGGGTGAGCAGTTCTTC.

The CDR3 coding sequence is TGCGCCAGCAGCTTTGCGGGGGCAGACACTGAAGCTTTCTTT. Its protein product is CASSFAGADTEAFF. The genes are TRBV5-1 and TRBJ1-1; weak D call: TRBD1 (6 bases). Trimming shortened V by 2 bases and J by 3 bases, and 11 bases separated the two germline ends. The CDR3 spans 14 residues. Germline CDR1 and CDR2: SGHRS and YFSETQ.

This chain uses TRBV7-3 with TRBJ2-1; possible D gene TRBD2, 6 bases. V was trimmed by 2 bases and J by 10 bases, leaving 12 bases between them. CDR1 and CDR2 (germline): SGHTA, FQGTGA. This CDR3 comprises 13 residues. The DNA of the CDR3 is TGTGCCAGCAGCTTATGGGGCGGGACCGAGCAGTTCTTC. Its protein product is CASSLWGGTEQFF.

This clonotype was seen a few times. The CDR3 protein is CATSDRPGTGSDTQYF. The CDR3 coding sequence is TGTGCCACCAGTGATCGCCCCGGGACAGGGTCAGATACGCAGTATTTT. The chain links TRBV24-1 to TRBJ2-3, with 9 bases that match TRBD1. There are 16 residues in the CDR3. The V gene's germline CDR1 is KGHDR and CDR2 SFDVKD. The V segment lost 3 bases and the J segment 4 bases; nucleotides outside the gene matches: 7.

The J gene is TRBJ2-3, the V gene TRBV4-3; the match to TRBD1 covers 7 bases. Germline V gene data show CDR1 as LGHNA and CDR2 as YSLEER. Trimming removed 2 bases from V and 5 bases from J; junction bases left unmatched: 7. This CDR3 contains 15 residues. CDR3 residues: CASSQRDSYKDTQYF. CDR3 in DNA: TGCGCCAGCAGCCAACGGGACAGCTATAAAGATACGCAGTATTTT.

Concerning this clonotype itself: At one boundary the junction diverges from the germline segment, which might be a read error. This rearrangement joins TRBV29-1 to TRBJ2-1, with 12 bases aligning to TRBD2. The germline CDR1 and CDR2 sequences are SQVTM and ANQGSEA. CDR3 length: 14 amino acids. The CDR3 region is CSVERLAGAGELFF. The CDR3 nucleotides read TGCAGCGTTGAAAGACTAGCGGGAGCCGGGGAGCTGTTCTTC.

This chain uses TRBV6-5 with TRBJ1-6; possibly TRBD1 for D (5 bases). Germline CDR1 is MNHEY and CDR2 is SVGAGI. Trimming left V 9 bases short and J 8 bases short, with 17 bases between. The CDR3 runs to 14 residues. CDR3: CASKFGTEYSPLHF. The CDR3 DNA follows: TGTGCCAGTAAATTTGGGACCGAGTATTCACCCCTCCACTTT.